This paragraph covers one T cell receptor beta chain sequence. This sample is part of a study of CD8 T cells in Susac syndrome. TCR beta sequences were obtained from blood CD8+ and CD4+ T cells. RNA amounts of roughly 0.5 to 1 ug underwent reverse transcription with random hexamers. With immunoSEQ multiplex PCR, TCR beta CDR3 was amplified across 54 Vbeta and 13 Jbeta. TCRdb itself ran the immunoSEQ multiplex PCR reads through MiXCR, one entry per CDR3 protein. There are 200,000 or so distinct CDR3 sequences in the sample; roughly 96% occur only once, and just under 0.095% lies in the top ten. With 2 bases clipped from V and 7 bases from J, the junction kept 6 bases outside the gene matches. This CDR3 region has 15 residues. Germline V gene sequence: CDR1 LGHDT, CDR2 YNNKEL (reference sequence).

The sequencing input was CD4+ T cells from PBMCs. J is TRBJ2-1 and V is TRBV3-1; 9 bases fit TRBD2. This TCR was sampled from a human donor with multiple sclerosis. CDR3 sequence reads: CASSQFSGSENEQFF. In nucleotides, the CDR3 is TGTGCCAGCAGCCAATTTAGCGGGAGTGAAAATGAGCAGTTCTTC.